The rows below give T cell receptor beta chains drawn from one sample of a study of shared clonotypes between healthy human individuals. Profiled with immunoSEQ multiplex PCR; TCRdb holds only in-frame clones, not every one. The profile shows hundreds of thousands of clones, roughly 70% of them singletons. The sequenced sample was memory CD4+ T cells sorted from blood. Receptors originate from a woman under 40 in good health. The CDR3 runs from the conserved cysteine through the conserved F or W. The D gene is left open where the match is weak. Clone size is shown for a subset of rows, as once, few, many or a class of expanded clone.

>-|-|TRBV6-1|TRBJ1-1
TGTGCCAGCAGTGTAGGGGAATGGAACACTGAAGCTTTCTTT
CASSVGEWNTEAFF
>-|-|TRBV5-1|TRBJ2-3
TGCGCCAGCAGCTTGGCCAATAGCCTTTTCACAGATACGCAGTATTTT
CASSLANSLFTDTQYF
>few|TRBD1|TRBV10-3|TRBJ1-1
TGTGCCATCAGTGAGTCGGGCAGGGGGCGCTCTGAAGCTTTCTTT
CAISESGRGRSEAFF
>-|-|TRBV28|TRBJ2-3
TGTGCCAGCAGTTTTCCAGTCGTGGGGCTCGGTAGCACAGATACGCAGTATTTT
CASSFPVVGLGSTDTQYF
>-|-|TRBV29-1|TRBJ1-2
TGCAGCGCCGCCGGACAGCACTATGGCTACACCTTC
CSAAGQHYGYTF
>-|TRBD2|TRBV7-2|TRBJ2-1
TGTGCCAGCAGCCCACTGCCGGGACTAGCGGGAGATTGGGATGAGCAGTTCTTC
CASSPLPGLAGDWDEQFF
>-|TRBD2|TRBV5-1|TRBJ2-1
TGCGCCAGCAGCTTGTCGTCGGGAGGCTACAATGAGCAGTTCTTC
CASSLSSGGYNEQFF
>few|-|TRBV5-1|TRBJ2-1
TGCGCCAGCAGCTTGGTCCGGGGCCTTGAGCAGTTCTTC
CASSLVRGLEQFF
>-|-|TRBV29-1|TRBJ2-3
TGCAGCGTTGTAGTCAGGGCAGATACGCAGTATTTT
CSVVVRADTQYF
>-|-|TRBV10-2|TRBJ2-3
TGCGCCAGCAGAAGAACAGTTAGCACAGATACGCAGTATTTT
CASRRTVSTDTQYF
>-|TRBD2|TRBV11-1|TRBJ2-3
TGTGCCAGCAGCCCAGGACTAGCGGGAGCAGATACGCAGTATTTT
CASSPGLAGADTQYF
>-|-|TRBV11-2|TRBJ2-7
TGTGCCAGCAGCTTAGATCCTGGGAGCTCCTACGAGCAGTACTTC
CASSLDPGSSYEQYF
>-|-|TRBV25-1|TRBJ1-2
TGTGCCAGCAGTGAAGTGGGGGGGCACTATGGCTACACCTTC
CASSEVGGHYGYTF
>once|TRBD1|TRBV19|TRBJ2-1
TGTGCCAGTAGTTTGAGGGGGCAGGGGAAAAATGAGCAGTTCTTC
CASSLRGQGKNEQFF
>-|-|TRBV28|TRBJ2-7
TGTGCCAGCAGTCCCCATGGGGGCGGCTACGAGCAGTACTTC
CASSPHGGGYEQYF
>-|-|TRBV10-1|TRBJ1-1
TGCGCCAGCACGAATCTGGGAAAAGCTGTTGAAGCTTTCTTT
CASTNLGKAVEAFF
>-|TRBD2|TRBV19|TRBJ2-7
TGTGCCAGTAGTAAGAGCGGGAGTGTCTACGAGCAGTACTTC
CASSKSGSVYEQYF
>few|-|TRBV28|TRBJ2-1
TGTGCCAGCAGTTTATCCGGGACGCACCGTTACAATGAGCAGTTCTTC
CASSLSGTHRYNEQFF